This TCR beta chain was profiled in a study of blood T cell repertoires in COVID-19 (dated by TCRdb to 2020 to 2022). Study-wide context: Samples covering the acute and convalescent phases of COVID-19 were provided by collaborators in the United States, Italy and Spain. The prospective study material was composed of cDNA or gDNA derived from T cells, B-cell-depleted T cells, or PBMCs. The dataset comprised deeply sampled blood TCRbeta repertoires from subjects exposed to, actively infected with, or recovered from COVID-19. The repertoires were released in a freely available public database intended as a resource for research on the immune response to SARS-CoV-2. Samples were obtained from the ongoing ImmuneRACE study (first 160 participants) and from 1,000 to 1,500 subjects provided by 6 global collaborators. Nearly every sample came with metadata listing a de-identified subject ID, COVID-19 status, age in years and sex. Where available, HLA class I and class II types were taken from metadata supplied by the sample provider and were not determined by assay-based typing.

Study-wide findings and limitations: Clinical and demographic metadata were provided uncurated, with the amount varying by source and participant.

In the prospective study, participants were roughly 18 to 100 years old, resided in around 25 geographic areas of the United States, and were enrolled through a virtual design. Cohort assignment in the prospective study relied on participant-reported clinical history from a screening survey and a study questionnaire. Exposed participants had been in contact, within 2 weeks of entering the study, with a person who had a PCR-confirmed or clinician-diagnosed case of COVID-19. In the prospective study, mobile phlebotomists collected whole blood, serum and a nasopharyngeal or oropharyngeal swab from each participant. Participants in the prospective study had the option to provide additional blood draws and questionnaires over a roughly two-month period. Prospective study blood samples were shipped either frozen or at room temperature before DNA extraction. TCRbeta CDR3 regions were amplified from genomic DNA using the immunoSEQ Assay, a bias-controlled multiplex PCR. The paper's processing steps were these. Nucleated cell counts per sample were estimated from amplification of reference gene primers within the assay. Sequence reads were collapsed and filtered to measure the absolute abundance of every unique TCRbeta CDR3 rearrangement. For each sample, productive Simpson clonality was calculated as the square root of Simpson's diversity index across productive rearrangements. TCRdb carries this immuneACCESS record with in-frame sequences only. Its versions omit some clonotypes, under half of them owing to an unresolved V gene in the studies checked, with the rest unexplained. V, J and clone size are taken as reported in that table, and D and trimming were inferred from the DNA itself. The sample yields a few hundred thousand clones; around 83% were counted once. 5% of the sample is taken by the ten largest.

Concerning this clone itself: Its specific antigen is unknown. Base qualities are missing; no much larger clone stands one base away.

V lost 1 base and J lost 4 bases; the stretch between them is 13 bases long. The germline V gene (reference sequence) sets CDR1 to SEHNR and CDR2 to FQNEAQ. Including cysteine and phenylalanine, the CDR3 has 15 amino acids. Of all the DNA, just the CDR3 is kept, 45 bases in frame from base 1. The sequencing input was PBMCs or T cells enriched from blood (not recorded which). The sequence was collected from a man aged 35 to 55 who had been exposed to COVID-19. The chain is assembled from TRBV7-9 and TRBJ2-5; TRBD2 is a weak D gene call, 5 bases matching. This receptor carries the CDR3 CASSLDVGVRETQYF. The DNA sequence follows: TGTGCCAGCAGCTTAGACGTGGGAGTACGAGAGACCCAGTACTTC.